The entry below gives a single TCR beta chain sequence along with its context. Trimming left V 7 bases short and J 6 bases short, with 17 bases between. The germline gives CDR1 SEHNR, CDR2 FQNEAQ (reference sequence). The CDR3 extends over 14 amino acids. The sample is drawn from a study of regulatory T cells in long-lasting Graves disease. Indicated time point: newly diagnosed GD, antithyroid drugs for less than 3 months. Construction of the TCR library relied on RNA isolated from PBMCs. The TCR beta library used iRepertoire HTBI primers with Arm-PCR amplification of CDR3. TCRdb re-analysed the multiplex PCR reads in MiXCR, keeping a single row per CDR3 protein. The table shows over 350,000 distinct CDR3 sequences, with 14% to 15% occurring only once. The same sample was also used in a study of T cells in Graves' hyperthyroidism and ophthalmopathy.

The sample was peripheral blood mononuclear cells (PBMCs), taken at new diagnosis, from a patient treated with antithyroid drugs. The clonotype originates from a woman in her forties with Graves disease. J is TRBJ2-3 and V is TRBV7-9; D is possibly TRBD2 (5 bases). This CDR3 is CASMPVSGGDTQYF. The DNA for the CDR3 is TGTGCCAGCATGCCGGTCTCCGGCGGGGATACGCAGTATTTT.